Shown below are 27 T cell receptor beta chains from a single sample sequenced in a study of blood T cell repertoires in COVID-19. This table comes from immunoSEQ multiplex PCR, and its TCRdb copy is limited to in-frame clones, with some not included. The table shows about 140,000 clones, with roughly four fifths occurring only once. Sequenced material: peripheral blood. Every receptor here comes from a woman of 80 years or more in a cohort sampled during active or convalescent COVID-19.

J is TRBJ2-5 and V is TRBV20-1; 8 nucleotides align to TRBD2. Trimming cost V 3 bases and J 2 bases; bases outside gene matches: 5. CDR1 and CDR2 (germline): DFQATT, SNEGSKA (reference sequence). This CDR3 has 14 residues. In DNA, the CDR3 is TGCAGTGCTAGTCCGGGGGGGCGGCAAGAGACCCAGTACTTC. Translated, it gives CSASPGGRQETQYF.

This sequence joins TRBV7-9 and TRBJ2-3; D is unresolved. Trimming removed 2 bases at V and 5 bases at J, with 2 bases between. The CDR3 spans 11 residues. Germline V gene data show CDR1 as SEHNR and CDR2 as FQNEAQ (reference sequence). The CDR3 is CASSLQDTQYF. Here the CDR3 DNA reads TGTGCCAGCAGCTTACAAGATACGCAGTATTTT. Combining the CDR3 with reference TRBV7-9 and TRBJ2-3 gives the whole variable domain DTGVSQNPRHKITKRGQNVTFRCDPISEHNRLYWYRQTLGQGPEFLTYFQNEAQLEKSRLLSDRFSAERPKGSFSTLEIQRTEQGDSAMYLCASSLQDTQYFGPGTRLTVL.

The chain combines TRBV6-4 with TRBJ1-2; no reliable D call. The V gene lost 2 bases and the J gene lost 0 bases, with 7 bases spanning the gap. CDR1 is MRHNA and CDR2 is SNTAGT in the germline V gene. The length of the CDR3 is 14 residues. The CDR3 sequence is CASSDSLANYGYTF. CDR3 DNA sequence: TGTGCCAGCAGTGACAGTTTAGCTAACTATGGCTACACCTTC.

This clone was observed a single time. This sequence joins TRBV20-1 and TRBJ2-5; D possibly corresponds to TRBD2 (5 bases). The CDR3 is 15 amino acids. Trimming pared 3 bases from V and 5 bases from J, leaving 19 bases between. Germline V gene sequence: CDR1 DFQATT, CDR2 SNEGSKA (reference sequence). CDR3 sequence reads: CSASPQSGSGETQYF. The CDR3, as DNA: TGCAGTGCTAGTCCCCAATCCGGATCGGGGGAGACCCAGTACTTC.

The gene calls are TRBV6-2 or TRBV6-3 and TRBJ2-2; 7 positions match TRBD1. Germline CDR1 MNHEY, CDR2 SVGEGT. With V trimmed by 6 bases and J by 6 bases, 7 bases remained unmatched. The CDR3 covers 14 residues. CDR3 sequence (DNA): TGTGCCAGCAGCCTCAATACAGGGGCCGGGGAGCTGTTTTTT. It yields the protein CASSLNTGAGELFF.

The chain combines TRBV6-5 with TRBJ1-2; possibly TRBD1 for D (5 bases). Per germline, CDR1 MNHEY and CDR2 SVGAGI. Trimming shortened V by 6 bases and J by 0 bases, and 8 bases separated the two germline ends. CDR3 length: 13 residues. CDR3 bases: TGTGCCAGCAGAGTGACAGCTAACTATGGCTACACCTTC. Protein: CASRVTANYGYTF.

CDR3 in amino acids: CASSLHRTGSIQYF. The CDR3 DNA reads TGTGCCAGCAGCCTGCATAGGACAGGGAGCATTCAGTACTTC. The chain couples TRBV7-8 to TRBJ2-4; 8 positions agree with TRBD1. The ends lost 5 bases at V and 9 bases at J; junction bases unmatched: 9. CDR3 length equals 14 residues. CDR1 SGHVS and CDR2 FQNEAQ come from the germline V gene.

The chain joins TRBV14 to TRBJ2-5, with 8 nucleotides matching TRBD1. This CDR3 has 16 amino acids. V shed 4 bases and J 5 bases; nucleotides not matched to a gene: 12. CDR1 SGHDN and CDR2 FVKESK come from the germline V gene. CDR3 DNA sequence: TGTGCCAGCAGCCCCCGGACAGGGTTCTCCTTCGAGACCCAGTACTTC. It encodes CASSPRTGFSFETQYF.

This rearrangement joins TRBV2 to TRBJ2-1; no clear D. The germline gives CDR1 SNHLY, CDR2 FYNNEI. V shed 5 bases and J shed 0 bases, with 8 bases lying between them. This CDR3 comprises 14 residues. CDR3 protein: CASSTGPSYNEQFF. CDR3 DNA: TGTGCCAGCAGTACGGGTCCCTCCTACAATGAGCAGTTCTTC.

This rearrangement joins TRBV2 to TRBJ2-5; no definite D call. Germline V gene lookup returns CDR1 SNHLY and CDR2 FYNNEI. Trimming stripped 3 bases from V and 4 bases from J, with 6 bases between. The CDR3 is 12 residues long. This CDR3 reads CASSDVGETQYF. The CDR3 coding sequence is TGTGCCAGCAGTGATGTCGGAGAGACCCAGTACTTC.

V gene TRBV7-2 combines with J gene TRBJ2-4; 8 positions match TRBD1. The CDR3 runs 15 residues. V lost 5 bases, J lost 0 bases, and 3 bases stayed unmatched. Per germline, CDR1 SGHTA and CDR2 FQGNSA. CDR3 sequence reads: CASSPTGVAKNIQYF. The CDR3 bases are TGTGCCAGCAGCCCGACAGGGGTAGCCAAAAACATTCAGTACTTC.

The genes are TRBV5-1 and TRBJ1-5, with unresolved D. CDR1 is SGHRS, CDR2 YFSETQ, per germline. The CDR3 loop spans 15 amino acids. The V end was cut by 4 bases, the J end by 0 bases, with 11 bases between. CDR3 sequence reads: CASSPTPYSNQPQHF. The CDR3 nucleotides are TGCGCCAGCAGCCCCACACCGTATAGCAATCAGCCCCAGCATTTT.

This chain uses TRBV4-2 with TRBJ2-3, with TRBD2 matching over 7 bases. Germline V gene data show CDR1 as LGHNA and CDR2 as YNFKEQ. The CDR3 contains 18 residues. V shed 4 bases and J 4 bases; nucleotides not matched to a gene: 17. The CDR3 spells CASSRIKAAWGGADTQYF. DNA for the CDR3: TGTGCCAGCAGCCGAATTAAGGCGGCCTGGGGGGGGGCAGATACGCAGTATTTT.

This chain connects TRBV5-1 to TRBJ2-3; 9 bases are shared with TRBD1. Germline values: CDR1 SGHRS, CDR2 YFSETQ. This CDR3 has 16 amino acids. V shed 4 bases, J shed 2 bases, and the junction held 8 bases outside the gene matches. The CDR3 here is CASSHGTGSFTDTQYF. CDR3 bases: TGCGCCAGCAGCCACGGGACAGGGTCCTTCACAGATACGCAGTATTTT. The full variable domain, in which reference TRBV5-1 and TRBJ2-3 provide the parts outside the CDR3, is KAGVTQTPRYLIKTRGQQVTLSCSPISGHRSVSWYQQTPGQGLQFLFEYFSETQRNKGNFPGRFSGRQFSNSRSEMNVSTLELGDSALYLCASSHGTGSFTDTQYFGPGTRLTVL.

The chain joins TRBV6-5 to TRBJ1-4; 7 nucleotides line up with TRBD1. J lost 2 bases, V lost 6 bases, and 3 bases had no gene match. Germline CDR1 and CDR2: MNHEY and SVGAGI. The CDR3 totals 14 residues. The CDR3 sequence: CASRQTGTNEKLFF. CDR3 DNA: TGTGCCAGCAGACAGACAGGGACTAATGAAAAACTGTTTTTT.

The chain has TRBV19 and TRBJ1-2; D may be TRBD1 (6 bases). From germline, CDR1 is LNHDA and CDR2 SQIVND (reference sequence). Deletions cut 6 bases from V and 5 bases from J, with 16 bases between. The CDR3 is 14 amino acids. The CDR3 region has the DNA TGTGCCAGTAGCCTGGACAGCAGACGATATGGCTACACCTTC. Translating it yields CASSLDSRRYGYTF. Full variable domain (outside the CDR3, taken from reference TRBV19 and TRBJ1-2): DGGITQSPKYLFRKEGQNVTLSCEQNLNHDAMYWYRQDPGQGLRLIYYSQIVNDFQKGDIAEGYSVSREKKESFPLTVTSAQKNPTAFYLCASSLDSRRYGYTFGSGTRLTVV.

The chain uses TRBV6-4 and TRBJ2-2, with TRBD1 identical over 7 bases. The V gene end was trimmed by 10 bases and the J gene end by 2 bases; junction bases not matched to a gene: 10. The CDR3 consists of 15 residues. Per germline, CDR1 MRHNA and CDR2 SNTAGT. The DNA of the CDR3 is TGTGCCAACCAAGACAGGGTATCTAACACCGGGGAGCTGTTTTTT. Its translation is CANQDRVSNTGELFF.

This clone was recorded once. CDR3 coding DNA: TGTGCCAGCAGCTTTAGCCTTGGGACACAGATGTACTTC. Its translation is CASSFSLGTQMYF. The rearrangement uses TRBV5-6 and TRBJ2-5, with D possibly being TRBD1 (6 bases). The CDR3 extends over 13 amino acids. V was clipped by 2 bases and J by 13 bases, with 18 bases between them. Germline V lookup: CDR1 SGHDT, CDR2 YYEEEE.

V and J are TRBV4-1 and TRBJ2-1; D is possibly TRBD1 (7 bases). V gave up 0 bases and J gave up 9 bases, with 21 bases separating them. Germline CDR1 and CDR2: MGHRA and YSYEKL. This CDR3 contains 17 residues. CDR3 DNA sequence: TGCGCCAGCAGCCAAGACCCCGGCAGGGGGGTGCGTAGTGAGCAGTTCTTC. Translating gives CASSQDPGRGVRSEQFF.

This sequence joins TRBV15 and TRBJ2-2; 13 bases agree with TRBD2. The CDR3 sequence is 15 residues long. Per germline, CDR1 LNHNV and CDR2 YYDKDF (reference sequence). Losses at the gene ends were 5 bases for V and 5 bases for J; bases not matched to a gene: 2. The CDR3 loop reads CATSWGLAGTGELFF. CDR3 nucleotide sequence: TGTGCCACCAGCTGGGGACTAGCGGGGACCGGGGAGCTGTTTTTT.

This clone was counted only a few times. This chain links TRBV7-9 with TRBJ1-1, with a weak D call TRBD1 (6 bases). CDR1 is SEHNR, CDR2 FQNEAQ, per germline (reference sequence). The CDR3 covers 14 residues. Trimming cost V 1 base and J 3 bases, with 9 bases left between them. DNA for the CDR3: TGTGCCAGCAGCTTAGGGACAGCGCACACTGAAGCTTTCTTT. This sequence encodes CASSLGTAHTEAFF.

CDR3 amino acids: CASSQATGGRRYEQFF. In nucleotides, the CDR3 is TGTGCCAGCAGCCAAGCCACAGGGGGACGGCGGTATGAGCAGTTCTTC. The chain links TRBV4-2 to TRBJ2-1, with TRBD1 matching over 8 bases. The germline CDR1 and CDR2 sequences are LGHNA and YNFKEQ. CDR3 size: 16 residues. V trimming: 1 base; J trimming: 8 bases; junction bases outside the gene matches: 10.

V and J are TRBV7-6 and TRBJ1-3, with TRBD1 matching 7 bases. This CDR3 has 16 residues. CDR1 is SGHVS and CDR2 is FNYEAQ in the germline V gene. Unmatched junction bases numbered 7, after V lost 5 bases and J lost 0 bases. CDR3 sequence (DNA): TGTGCCAGCAGCACAAGACAGGGATCCTCTGGAAACACCATATATTTT. Translated, it gives CASSTRQGSSGNTIYF.

V and J are TRBV19 and TRBJ2-5; D might be TRBD1 (7 bases). The CDR3 has 13 amino acids. The ends were cut back, 5 bases at V and 1 base at J, with 8 bases in the middle. CDR1 and CDR2 from the germline V gene are LNHDA and SQIVND (reference sequence). In DNA, the CDR3 is TGTGCCAGTAGTCAGGGGGGCCAAGAGACCCAGTACTTC. Translated, it gives CASSQGGQETQYF.

This clone has a handful of counts. The chain carries TRBV6-5 and TRBJ2-5; a weak D match, TRBD2 (8 bases). This CDR3 region has 15 residues. The germline V and J ends were trimmed by 6 bases and 2 bases, with 16 bases remaining between them. Germline V gene data show CDR1 as MNHEY and CDR2 as SVGAGI. CDR3 DNA sequence: TGTGCCAGCAGCCTTAGCGGGACAGTACAAGAGACCCAGTACTTC. As protein: CASSLSGTVQETQYF.

V usage is TRBV7-6 and J usage is TRBJ1-5; D might be TRBD1 (5 bases). The germline V gene encodes CDR1 SGHVS and CDR2 FNYEAQ. The CDR3 contains 13 residues. V lost 5 bases, J lost 3 bases, and 8 bases lay in between. CDR3 nucleotide sequence: TGTGCCAGCAGCCGACAGCCCAATCAGCCCCAGCATTTT. Its protein is CASSRQPNQPQHF.

This rearrangement joins TRBV15 to TRBJ1-1; D not certain. CDR1 is LNHNV, CDR2 YYDKDF, per germline (reference sequence). There are 13 residues in the CDR3. The V gene lost 0 bases and the J gene lost 2 bases, with 4 bases spanning the gap. Written as DNA, the CDR3 is TGTGCCACCAGCAGAGATCTAAACACTGAAGCTTTCTTT. The encoded protein is CATSRDLNTEAFF. The complete variable domain, with remaining parts taken from reference TRBV15 and TRBJ1-1, reads DAMVIQNPRYQVTQFGKPVTLSCSQTLNHNVMYWYQQKSSQAPKLLFHYYDKDFNNEADTPDNFQSRRPNTSFCFLDIRSPGLGDTAMYLCATSRDLNTEAFFGQGTRLTVV.